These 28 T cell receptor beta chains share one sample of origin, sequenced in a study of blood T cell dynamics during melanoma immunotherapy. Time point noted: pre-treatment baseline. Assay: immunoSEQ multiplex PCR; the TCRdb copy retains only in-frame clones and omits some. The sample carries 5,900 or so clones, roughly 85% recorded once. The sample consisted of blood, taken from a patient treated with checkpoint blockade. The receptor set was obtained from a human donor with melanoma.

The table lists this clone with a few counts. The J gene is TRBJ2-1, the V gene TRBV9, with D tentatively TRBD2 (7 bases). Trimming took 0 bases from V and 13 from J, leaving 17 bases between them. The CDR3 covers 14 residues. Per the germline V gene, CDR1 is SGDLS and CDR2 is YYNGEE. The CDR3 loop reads CASSVVLGGAVQFF. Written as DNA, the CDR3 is TGTGCCAGCAGCGTAGTTTTGGGGGGGGCCGTCCAGTTCTTC.

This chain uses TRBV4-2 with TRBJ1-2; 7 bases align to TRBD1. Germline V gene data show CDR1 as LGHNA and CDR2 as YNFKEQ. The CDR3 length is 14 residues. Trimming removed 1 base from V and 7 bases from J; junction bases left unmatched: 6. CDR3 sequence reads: CASSQAMTGPGYTF. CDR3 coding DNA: TGTGCCAGCAGCCAAGCGATGACAGGGCCTGGCTACACCTTC.

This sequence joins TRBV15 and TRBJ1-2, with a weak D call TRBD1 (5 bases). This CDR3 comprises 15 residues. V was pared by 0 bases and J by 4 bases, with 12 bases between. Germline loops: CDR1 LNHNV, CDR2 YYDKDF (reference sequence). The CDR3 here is CATSRDQGAGYGYTF. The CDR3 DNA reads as TGTGCCACCAGCAGAGATCAGGGCGCCGGCTATGGCTACACCTTC.

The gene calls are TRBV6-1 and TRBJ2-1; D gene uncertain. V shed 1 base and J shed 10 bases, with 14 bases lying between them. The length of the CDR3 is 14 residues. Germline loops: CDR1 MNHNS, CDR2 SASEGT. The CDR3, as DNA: TGTGCCAGCAGTGAAGTACGCGCCGCTCTGGAGCAGTTCTTC. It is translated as CASSEVRAALEQFF.

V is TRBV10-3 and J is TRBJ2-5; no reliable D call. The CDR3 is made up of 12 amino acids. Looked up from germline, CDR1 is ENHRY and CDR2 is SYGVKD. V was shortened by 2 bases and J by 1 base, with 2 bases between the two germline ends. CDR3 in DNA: TGTGCCATCAGTGAGGGCCAAGAGACCCAGTACTTC. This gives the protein CAISEGQETQYF.

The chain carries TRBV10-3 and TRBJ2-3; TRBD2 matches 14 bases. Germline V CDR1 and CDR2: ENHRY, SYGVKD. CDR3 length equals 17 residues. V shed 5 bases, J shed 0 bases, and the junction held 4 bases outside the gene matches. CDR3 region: CAISSGTSGGSTDTQYF. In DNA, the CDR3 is TGTGCCATCAGTTCCGGGACTAGCGGGGGTAGCACAGATACGCAGTATTTT.

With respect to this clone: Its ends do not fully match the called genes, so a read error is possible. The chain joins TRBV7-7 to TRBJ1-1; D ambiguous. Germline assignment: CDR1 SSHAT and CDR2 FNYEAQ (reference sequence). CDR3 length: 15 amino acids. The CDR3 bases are TGTGCTAGCAGCTTTGAGGTTGGGATGAACACTGAAGCTTTCTTT. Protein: CASSFEVGMNTEAFF.

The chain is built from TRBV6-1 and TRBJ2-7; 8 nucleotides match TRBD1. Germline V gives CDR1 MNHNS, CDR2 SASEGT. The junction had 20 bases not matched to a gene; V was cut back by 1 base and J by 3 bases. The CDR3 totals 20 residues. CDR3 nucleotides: TGTGCCAGCAGTGAAGTTAGGGGACAGGTTCTATTTGGAGGAAACTACGAGCAGTACTTC. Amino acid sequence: CASSEVRGQVLFGGNYEQYF.

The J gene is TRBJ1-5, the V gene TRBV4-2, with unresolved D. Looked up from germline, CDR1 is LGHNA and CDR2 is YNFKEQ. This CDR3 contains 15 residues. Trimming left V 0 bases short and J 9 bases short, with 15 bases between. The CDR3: CASSQDFTAKWPQHF. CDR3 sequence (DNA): TGTGCCAGCAGCCAAGACTTCACGGCCAAATGGCCCCAGCATTTT.

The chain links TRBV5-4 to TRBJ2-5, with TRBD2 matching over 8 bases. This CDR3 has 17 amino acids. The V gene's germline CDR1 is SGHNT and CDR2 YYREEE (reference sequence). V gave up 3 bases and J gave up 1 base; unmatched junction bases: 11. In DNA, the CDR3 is TGTGCCAGCAGCTCTGGCGGTAGCGGGGTTTCCCAAGAGACCCAGTACTTC. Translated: CASSSGGSGVSQETQYF. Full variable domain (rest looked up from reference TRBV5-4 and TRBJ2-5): ETGVTQSPTHLIKTRGQQVTLRCSSQSGHNTVSWYQQALGQGPQFIFQYYREEENGRGNFPPRFSGLQFPNYSSELNVNALELDDSALYLCASSSGGSGVSQETQYFGPGTRLLVL.

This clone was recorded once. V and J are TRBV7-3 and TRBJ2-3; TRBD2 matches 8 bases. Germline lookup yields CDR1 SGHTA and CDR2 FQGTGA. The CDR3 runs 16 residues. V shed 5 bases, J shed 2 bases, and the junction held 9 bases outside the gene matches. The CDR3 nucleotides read TGTGCCAGCAGCGCCAATCTAGCGGGCGCCACAGATACGCAGTATTTT. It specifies CASSANLAGATDTQYF.

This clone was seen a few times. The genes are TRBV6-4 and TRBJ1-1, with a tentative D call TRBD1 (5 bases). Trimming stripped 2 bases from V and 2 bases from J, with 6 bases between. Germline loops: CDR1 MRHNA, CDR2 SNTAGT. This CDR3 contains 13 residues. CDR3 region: CASSDRDNTEAFF. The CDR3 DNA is TGTGCCAGCAGTGACCGGGACAACACTGAAGCTTTCTTT.

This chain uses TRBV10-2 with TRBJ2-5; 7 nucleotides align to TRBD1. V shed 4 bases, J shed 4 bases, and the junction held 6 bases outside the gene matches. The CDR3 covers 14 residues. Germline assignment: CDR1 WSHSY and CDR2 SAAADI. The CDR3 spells CASSVGGALETQYF. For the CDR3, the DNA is TGCGCCAGCAGTGTAGGGGGCGCGTTAGAGACCCAGTACTTC.

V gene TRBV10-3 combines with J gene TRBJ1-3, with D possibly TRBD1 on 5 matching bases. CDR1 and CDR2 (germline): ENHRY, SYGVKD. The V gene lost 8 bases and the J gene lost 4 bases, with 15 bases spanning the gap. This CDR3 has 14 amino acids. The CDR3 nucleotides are TGTGCCATCGGGACTGCGGTGTCAGGAAACACCATATATTTT. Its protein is CAIGTAVSGNTIYF.

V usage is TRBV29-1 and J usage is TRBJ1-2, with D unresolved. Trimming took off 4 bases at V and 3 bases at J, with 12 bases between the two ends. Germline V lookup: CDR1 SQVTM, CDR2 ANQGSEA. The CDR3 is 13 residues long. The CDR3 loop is CSVVGGEDYGYTF. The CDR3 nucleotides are TGCAGCGTTGTAGGCGGGGAGGACTATGGCTACACCTTC.

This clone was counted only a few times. This CDR3 is CASSEWQGGGEQFF. The CDR3 DNA is TGTGCCAGCAGTGAATGGCAGGGTGGCGGTGAGCAGTTCTTC. This sequence joins TRBV25-1 and TRBJ2-1; perhaps TRBD1 as D (5 bases). The CDR3 consists of 14 residues. Germline V gives CDR1 MGHDK, CDR2 SYGVNS. Trimming removed 1 base from V and 9 bases from J, with 13 bases in between.

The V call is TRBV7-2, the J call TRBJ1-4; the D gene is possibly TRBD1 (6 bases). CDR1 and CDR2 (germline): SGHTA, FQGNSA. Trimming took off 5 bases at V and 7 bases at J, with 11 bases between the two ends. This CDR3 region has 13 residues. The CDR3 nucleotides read TGTGCCAGCAGCACAAGGGGGTTTGAAAAACTGTTTTTT. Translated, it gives CASSTRGFEKLFF.

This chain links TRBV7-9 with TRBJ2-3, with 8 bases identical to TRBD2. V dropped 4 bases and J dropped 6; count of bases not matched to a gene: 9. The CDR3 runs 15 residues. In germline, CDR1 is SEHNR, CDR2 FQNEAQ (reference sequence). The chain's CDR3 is CASSSNERGSDTQYF. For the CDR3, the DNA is TGTGCCAGCAGCTCCAACGAGCGGGGGAGCGATACGCAGTATTTT.

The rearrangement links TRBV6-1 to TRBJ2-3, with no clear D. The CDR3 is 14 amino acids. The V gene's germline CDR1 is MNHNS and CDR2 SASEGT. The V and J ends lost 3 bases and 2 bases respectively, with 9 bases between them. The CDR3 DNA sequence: TGTGCCAGCAGTGAGATCTCCATCACAGATACGCAGTATTTT. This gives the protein CASSEISITDTQYF.

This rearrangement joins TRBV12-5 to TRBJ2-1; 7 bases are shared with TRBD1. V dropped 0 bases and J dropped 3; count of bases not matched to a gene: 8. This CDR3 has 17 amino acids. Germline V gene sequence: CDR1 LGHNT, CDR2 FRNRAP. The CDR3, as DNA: TGTGCTAGTGGTTTGGTACTTGGGACAGAAAACTACAATGAGCAGTTCTTC. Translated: CASGLVLGTENYNEQFF.

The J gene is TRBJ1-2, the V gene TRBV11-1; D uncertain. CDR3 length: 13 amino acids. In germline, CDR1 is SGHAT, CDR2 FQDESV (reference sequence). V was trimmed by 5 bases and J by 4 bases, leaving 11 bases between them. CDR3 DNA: TGTGCCAGCAGCCTGGATACCTTCTATGGCTACACCTTC. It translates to CASSLDTFYGYTF.

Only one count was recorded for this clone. In DNA form, the CDR3 reads TGTGCCAGCAGTGACTCGAGCCGGGGGAACACTGAAGCTTTCTTT. Translation gives CASSDSSRGNTEAFF. This chain joins TRBV6-4 and TRBJ1-1; D is unclear. Germline V lookup: CDR1 MRHNA, CDR2 SNTAGT. V lost 0 bases and J lost 1, with 9 bases in between. The CDR3 covers 15 residues.

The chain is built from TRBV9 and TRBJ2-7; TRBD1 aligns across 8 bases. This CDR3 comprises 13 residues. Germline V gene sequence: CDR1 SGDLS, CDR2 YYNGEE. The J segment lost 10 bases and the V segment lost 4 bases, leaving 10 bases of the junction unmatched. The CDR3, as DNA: TGTGCCAGCAGCCATACGACAGGGGTTGAACAGTACTTC. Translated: CASSHTTGVEQYF.

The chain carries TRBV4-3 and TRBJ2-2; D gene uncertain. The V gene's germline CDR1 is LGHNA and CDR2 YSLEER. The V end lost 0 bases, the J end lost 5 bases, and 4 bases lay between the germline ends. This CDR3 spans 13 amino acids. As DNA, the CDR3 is TGCGCCAGCAGCCAAGAGATAACCGGGGAGCTGTTTTTT. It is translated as CASSQEITGELFF.

In DNA form, the CDR3 reads TGTGCCAGCAGCTTCAGGGGGGGGACAGGTACTAATGAAAAACTGTTTTTT. Amino acid sequence: CASSFRGGTGTNEKLFF. The chain recombines TRBV7-9 with TRBJ1-4; 8 positions agree with TRBD1. Germline loops: CDR1 SEHNR, CDR2 FQNEAQ (reference sequence). Losses at the gene ends were 3 bases for V and 2 bases for J; bases not matched to a gene: 8. The CDR3 contains 17 residues.

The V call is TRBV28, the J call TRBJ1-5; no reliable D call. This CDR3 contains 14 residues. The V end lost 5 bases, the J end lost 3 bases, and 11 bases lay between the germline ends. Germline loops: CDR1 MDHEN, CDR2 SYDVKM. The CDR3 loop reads CASSLSITNQPQHF. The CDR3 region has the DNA TGTGCCAGCAGTCTAAGTATCACCAATCAGCCCCAGCATTTT.

The DNA of the CDR3 is TGCAGCGTGATCAATGCTGGGGACACAGATACGCAGTATTTT. This codes for CSVINAGDTDTQYF. This chain connects TRBV29-1 to TRBJ2-3; D unresolved. V lost 6 bases, J lost 2 bases, and 15 bases lay in between. There are 14 residues in the CDR3. Germline CDR1 and CDR2: SQVTM and ANQGSEA.

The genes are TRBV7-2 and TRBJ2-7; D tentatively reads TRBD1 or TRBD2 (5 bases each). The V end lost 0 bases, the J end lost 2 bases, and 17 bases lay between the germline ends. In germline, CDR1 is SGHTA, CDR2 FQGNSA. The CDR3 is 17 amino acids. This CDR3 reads CASSLASLRDVAYEQYF. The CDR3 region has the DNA TGTGCCAGCAGCTTAGCGTCTTTACGGGACGTAGCCTACGAGCAGTACTTC.